Listed below are T cell receptor beta chains from one sample, sequenced in a study of blood T cell repertoires in COVID-19. Data came from immunoSEQ multiplex PCR; TCRdb stores just in-frame clones and leaves some out. The sample comprises 250,000 to 350,000 clones, 70% to 90% of which are singletons, and about an eighth rests with the top ten. The sequenced sample consisted of peripheral blood. The receptors shown here come from a woman aged 55-70 years with acute or convalescent COVID-19. The CDR3 runs from the conserved cysteine through the conserved F or W. Each record gives: clone size, D gene, J gene, V gene, CDR3 DNA, CDR3 protein. D genes are given only for firm matches. Expanded clones get a size class; other rows say once, few or many, or leave the size out.

abundance: NA; d_gene: NA; j_gene: TRBJ1-2; v_gene: TRBV7-2; CDR3nt: TGTGCCAGCAGCCCCCGACCTCGAGGGGGTCATGGCTACACCTTC; CDR3aa: CASSPRPRGGHGYTF
abundance: NA; d_gene: TRBD1; j_gene: TRBJ1-5; v_gene: TRBV14; CDR3nt: TGTGCCAGCACCCCCCCTGCGACAGGGCCTTGGGGTGATCAGCCCCAGCATTTT; CDR3aa: CASTPPATGPWGDQPQHF
abundance: once; d_gene: TRBD1; j_gene: TRBJ1-1; v_gene: TRBV6-2/TRBV6-3; CDR3nt: TGTGCCAGCAGTAGACAGGGGGCGGTCACTGAAGCTTTCTTT; CDR3aa: CASSRQGAVTEAFF
abundance: NA; d_gene: NA; j_gene: TRBJ1-1; v_gene: TRBV27; CDR3nt: TGTGCCAGCAGTTTGGGGGGGTCTGAAGCTTTCTTT; CDR3aa: CASSLGGSEAFF
abundance: NA; d_gene: TRBD2; j_gene: TRBJ2-7; v_gene: TRBV7-8; CDR3nt: TGTGCCAGCAGCTTAGTGGGGGGGGTAGGCGAGCAGTACTTC; CDR3aa: CASSLVGGVGEQYF
abundance: many; d_gene: NA; j_gene: TRBJ2-7; v_gene: TRBV10-3; CDR3nt: TGTGCCATCAGTGGGCGGGACTACGAGCAGTACTTC; CDR3aa: CAISGRDYEQYF
abundance: NA; d_gene: NA; j_gene: TRBJ1-2; v_gene: TRBV10-3; CDR3nt: TGTGCCATCAGTGAGTCTGTGGTTGGCGGCTACACCTTC; CDR3aa: CAISESVVGGYTF
abundance: NA; d_gene: NA; j_gene: TRBJ1-5; v_gene: TRBV28; CDR3nt: TGTGCCAGCAGTAGCGGTCGGCTAGCGGGGCCCCAGCATTTT; CDR3aa: CASSSGRLAGPQHF
abundance: once; d_gene: TRBD2; j_gene: TRBJ2-1; v_gene: TRBV7-2; CDR3nt: TGTGCCAGCAGCTTAGGACGGAGCGGGAGTCTGGACAATGAGCAGTTCTTC; CDR3aa: CASSLGRSGSLDNEQFF
abundance: NA; d_gene: NA; j_gene: TRBJ1-1; v_gene: TRBV6-5; CDR3nt: TGTGCCAGCAGTTACGGTCAGTACACTGAAGCTTTCTTT; CDR3aa: CASSYGQYTEAFF
abundance: NA; d_gene: NA; j_gene: TRBJ1-5; v_gene: TRBV6-1; CDR3nt: TGTGCCAGCAGTGAATCGGGAGGACGGAATCAGCCCCAGCATTTT; CDR3aa: CASSESGGRNQPQHF
abundance: few; d_gene: TRBD2; j_gene: TRBJ2-7; v_gene: TRBV15; CDR3nt: TGTGCCACCAGCTTCACAGCGGGGCCCCAGTACTTC; CDR3aa: CATSFTAGPQYF
abundance: NA; d_gene: TRBD2; j_gene: TRBJ2-5; v_gene: TRBV18; CDR3nt: TGTGCCAGCTCACAGGGACTACAAGAGACCCAGTACTTC; CDR3aa: CASSQGLQETQYF
abundance: few; d_gene: NA; j_gene: TRBJ1-5; v_gene: TRBV9; CDR3nt: TGTGCCAGCAGCGTAGACGGTATGGGCAATCAGCCCCAGCATTTT; CDR3aa: CASSVDGMGNQPQHF
abundance: NA; d_gene: TRBD1; j_gene: TRBJ1-4; v_gene: TRBV6-5; CDR3nt: TGTGCCAGCAGGTCGGACAGGGCCAATGAAAAACTGTTTTTT; CDR3aa: CASRSDRANEKLFF
abundance: NA; d_gene: NA; j_gene: TRBJ2-2; v_gene: TRBV2; CDR3nt: TGTGCCAGCAGTGACCTATCAGGTCCGAACACCGGGGAGCTGTTTTTT; CDR3aa: CASSDLSGPNTGELFF
abundance: NA; d_gene: NA; j_gene: TRBJ2-2; v_gene: TRBV5-4; CDR3nt: TGTGCCAGCAGCTTGGGGGTAGCAAACACCGGGGAGCTGTTTTTT; CDR3aa: CASSLGVANTGELFF
abundance: NA; d_gene: TRBD2; j_gene: TRBJ2-7; v_gene: TRBV7-9; CDR3nt: TGTGCCAGCAGTCGAGGGTCAGCGGGGTCCTACGAGCAGTACTTC; CDR3aa: CASSRGSAGSYEQYF
abundance: NA; d_gene: TRBD1; j_gene: TRBJ2-3; v_gene: TRBV2; CDR3nt: TGTGCCAGCACGTACTCCGGGACAGGGGATCAGTATTTT; CDR3aa: CASTYSGTGDQYF
abundance: NA; d_gene: NA; j_gene: TRBJ2-1; v_gene: TRBV10-3; CDR3nt: TGTGCCATCACCCCCCGGGACTACAATGAGCAGTTCTTC; CDR3aa: CAITPRDYNEQFF
abundance: once; d_gene: NA; j_gene: TRBJ2-1; v_gene: TRBV3-1/TRBV3-2; CDR3nt: TGTGCCAGCAGCCAAGACTCCCGGTTCAGGGGTAATGACAATGAGCAGTTCTTC; CDR3aa: CASSQDSRFRGNDNEQFF
abundance: NA; d_gene: TRBD1; j_gene: TRBJ2-7; v_gene: TRBV7-2; CDR3nt: TGTGCCAGCAGCCAAGGACAGGGGGCCCCCTACGAGCAGTACTTC; CDR3aa: CASSQGQGAPYEQYF
abundance: NA; d_gene: NA; j_gene: TRBJ1-5; v_gene: TRBV19; CDR3nt: TGTGCCAGTAGTATGACAAGTCGGGGTCAGCCCCAGCATTTT; CDR3aa: CASSMTSRGQPQHF
abundance: NA; d_gene: NA; j_gene: TRBJ1-1; v_gene: TRBV7-9; CDR3nt: TGTGCCAGCAGTCTACAGGGTTTCACTGAAGCTTTCTTT; CDR3aa: CASSLQGFTEAFF
abundance: NA; d_gene: NA; j_gene: TRBJ1-1; v_gene: TRBV28; CDR3nt: TGTGCCAGCAGTTTGGCTCCACGGGGGAACACTGAAGCTTTCTTT; CDR3aa: CASSLAPRGNTEAFF
abundance: NA; d_gene: NA; j_gene: TRBJ1-4; v_gene: TRBV6-2/TRBV6-3; CDR3nt: TGTGCCAGCAGTTCGGACAGCCTCGATGAAAAACTGTTTTTT; CDR3aa: CASSSDSLDEKLFF
abundance: NA; d_gene: NA; j_gene: TRBJ2-1; v_gene: TRBV6-5; CDR3nt: TGTGCCGGCAGTTACGGTCAGCGCTCCTACAATGAGCAGTTCTTC; CDR3aa: CAGSYGQRSYNEQFF
abundance: few; d_gene: NA; j_gene: TRBJ1-6; v_gene: TRBV7-9; CDR3nt: TGTGCCAGCAGCACCGGACAGAATTCACCCCTCCACTTT; CDR3aa: CASSTGQNSPLHF
abundance: NA; d_gene: NA; j_gene: TRBJ1-4; v_gene: TRBV5-6; CDR3nt: TGTGCCAGCAGTCCACCTGGCAGGAATAATGAAAAACTGTTTTTT; CDR3aa: CASSPPGRNNEKLFF
abundance: once; d_gene: NA; j_gene: TRBJ1-2; v_gene: TRBV4-1; CDR3nt: TGCGCCAGCAGCCAAGATCGTAAAGGGGATGGGTATGGCTACACCTTC; CDR3aa: CASSQDRKGDGYGYTF
abundance: NA; d_gene: NA; j_gene: TRBJ1-5; v_gene: TRBV6-1; CDR3nt: TGTGCCAGCAGTGACCGACAATATCAGCCCCAGCATTTT; CDR3aa: CASSDRQYQPQHF
abundance: NA; d_gene: NA; j_gene: TRBJ1-2; v_gene: TRBV20-1; CDR3nt: TGCAGTGCTACTCCAGGTTTTGGCTACACCTTC; CDR3aa: CSATPGFGYTF
abundance: NA; d_gene: NA; j_gene: TRBJ2-7; v_gene: TRBV3-1/TRBV3-2; CDR3nt: TGTGCCAGCAGCCGGAGGAGAGGGAGGTACCACGAGCAGTACTTC; CDR3aa: CASSRRRGRYHEQYF
abundance: NA; d_gene: NA; j_gene: TRBJ1-1; v_gene: TRBV3-1/TRBV3-2; CDR3nt: TGTGCCAGCAGCCAAGCTGGCCAGAACACTGAAGCTTTCTTT; CDR3aa: CASSQAGQNTEAFF
abundance: NA; d_gene: TRBD1; j_gene: TRBJ2-2; v_gene: TRBV3-1/TRBV3-2; CDR3nt: TGTGCCAGCTCGCCGGACAGGGACGGTGGGGAGCTGTTTTTT; CDR3aa: CASSPDRDGGELFF
abundance: NA; d_gene: NA; j_gene: TRBJ2-7; v_gene: TRBV7-2; CDR3nt: TGTGCCAGCAGCTCCAGCGGCTACGAGCAGTACTTC; CDR3aa: CASSSSGYEQYF
abundance: NA; d_gene: NA; j_gene: TRBJ1-1; v_gene: TRBV4-2; CDR3nt: TGTGCCAGCAGCCAAGGTTTGGTAGGCAGGGGAAGGACTGAAGCTTTCTTT; CDR3aa: CASSQGLVGRGRTEAFF
abundance: once; d_gene: NA; j_gene: TRBJ2-7; v_gene: TRBV2; CDR3nt: TGTGCCAGCAGCCGACAGATTATGGAGCAGTACTTC; CDR3aa: CASSRQIMEQYF
abundance: NA; d_gene: NA; j_gene: TRBJ2-6; v_gene: TRBV21-1; CDR3nt: TGTGCCAGCAATGCCAGGAGCAGGGTCAACGTCCTGACTTTC; CDR3aa: CASNARSRVNVLTF
abundance: NA; d_gene: NA; j_gene: TRBJ1-4; v_gene: TRBV2; CDR3nt: TGTGCCAGCCCTGGTTTGAAAGGGGCAGGTGAAAAACTGTTTTTT; CDR3aa: CASPGLKGAGEKLFF
abundance: NA; d_gene: TRBD2; j_gene: TRBJ2-7; v_gene: TRBV6-5; CDR3nt: TGTGCCAGCAGTTACCTGACTAGCGGGGGCTACGAGCAGTACTTC; CDR3aa: CASSYLTSGGYEQYF
abundance: once; d_gene: TRBD1; j_gene: TRBJ2-7; v_gene: TRBV29-1; CDR3nt: TGCAGCGTTGAAGACTGGACAGGGGGCGAGCAGTACTTC; CDR3aa: CSVEDWTGGEQYF
abundance: NA; d_gene: NA; j_gene: TRBJ1-5; v_gene: TRBV28; CDR3nt: TGTGCCAGCAGGTCAGGGCAAGATCAGCCCCAGCATTTT; CDR3aa: CASRSGQDQPQHF
abundance: NA; d_gene: TRBD1; j_gene: TRBJ1-3; v_gene: TRBV6-6; CDR3nt: TGTGCCAGCAGTCCATTAACACGGGACAGGTTCCGCTCTGGAAACACCATATATTTT; CDR3aa: CASSPLTRDRFRSGNTIYF
abundance: once; d_gene: NA; j_gene: TRBJ1-2; v_gene: TRBV7-2; CDR3nt: TGTGCCAGCAGCTTCGGGGGGGGCTACACCTTC; CDR3aa: CASSFGGGYTF
abundance: NA; d_gene: TRBD1; j_gene: TRBJ1-2; v_gene: TRBV19; CDR3nt: TGTGCCAGTAGTTCGGCCGGGACAGGGGGCGCTTATAACTATGGCTACACCTTC; CDR3aa: CASSSAGTGGAYNYGYTF
abundance: NA; d_gene: NA; j_gene: TRBJ2-3; v_gene: TRBV27; CDR3nt: TGTGCCAGCAGTTCACCCTCGACTCCTAGCACAGATACGCAGTATTTT; CDR3aa: CASSSPSTPSTDTQYF
abundance: NA; d_gene: NA; j_gene: TRBJ1-5; v_gene: TRBV6-2/TRBV6-3; CDR3nt: TGTGCCAGCAGTTACTCGACTCGCAGGGATAAGCAGCCCCAGCATTTT; CDR3aa: CASSYSTRRDKQPQHF
abundance: NA; d_gene: TRBD1; j_gene: TRBJ1-5; v_gene: TRBV30; CDR3nt: TGTGCCTGGAGTGTACTCGGGACAGTTTACGATCAGCCCCAGCATTTT; CDR3aa: CAWSVLGTVYDQPQHF
abundance: NA; d_gene: TRBD1; j_gene: TRBJ2-4; v_gene: TRBV3-1/TRBV3-2; CDR3nt: TGTGCCAGCAGCTCTCAGGGGGTGGAAAACATTCAGTACTTC; CDR3aa: CASSSQGVENIQYF
abundance: once; d_gene: NA; j_gene: TRBJ1-3; v_gene: TRBV23-1; CDR3nt: TGCGCCAGCAGTCAATCTCAGGGGCCCCCCTCTGGAAACACCATATATTTT; CDR3aa: CASSQSQGPPSGNTIYF
abundance: NA; d_gene: TRBD1; j_gene: TRBJ2-7; v_gene: TRBV6-2/TRBV6-3; CDR3nt: TGTGCCAGCAGTTCAGGGGGCAGCTACGAGCAGTACTTC; CDR3aa: CASSSGGSYEQYF
abundance: once; d_gene: TRBD2; j_gene: TRBJ2-2; v_gene: TRBV6-5; CDR3nt: TGTGCCAGCAGTACTAGCGGGAGCGCCGGGGAGCTGTTTTTT; CDR3aa: CASSTSGSAGELFF
abundance: NA; d_gene: NA; j_gene: TRBJ1-1; v_gene: TRBV2; CDR3nt: TGTGCCAGCCTTAGACAGCCGAACACTGAAGCTTTCTTT; CDR3aa: CASLRQPNTEAFF
abundance: NA; d_gene: TRBD1; j_gene: TRBJ1-2; v_gene: TRBV7-3; CDR3nt: TGTGCCAGCAGCCCAACAGGGGGACATGGCTACACCTTC; CDR3aa: CASSPTGGHGYTF